This TCR beta chain stems from a study of control samples from healthy donors and cancer patients. Sequencing used immunoSEQ multiplex PCR; TCRdb keeps in-frame clones, though not all of them. The sample lists 100,000 to 150,000 clones; approximately 92% were seen once. Trimming removed 1 base from V and 9 bases from J, with 14 bases in between. CDR1 and CDR2 (germline): SGDLS, YYNGEE. The CDR3 length is 14 residues. The source material was PBMCs. The TCR originated in an elderly man with head and neck cancer. The V call is TRBV9, the J call TRBJ2-1; D may match TRBD1 or TRBD2 (5 bases each). CDR3 protein: CASSVIGDGGEQFF. The CDR3 coding sequence is TGTGCCAGCAGCGTAATTGGGGACGGTGGTGAGCAGTTCTTC.